This T cell receptor (beta chain) came from a study of TIL therapy for anti-PD-1-resistant metastatic lung cancer. This sample's time point: pre-treatment sample, taken before nivolumab and TIL therapy. The tumor samples were excised metastases, mostly pleural nodules or supraclavicular lymph nodes. This clone came up once. Sequencing used immunoSEQ v3. Assay: immunoSEQ multiplex PCR; the TCRdb copy retains only in-frame clones and omits some. The sample consists of 25,000 to 30,000 clones, approximately 63% of them appearing once. The specimen was tumor tissue, collected at baseline. The sequence was collected from a woman between 30 and 80 years old with non-small cell lung cancer.

The CDR3 region is CASAAYPTYEQYF. CDR3 coding DNA: TGTGCCAGCGCGGCCTACCCGACATACGAGCAGTACTTC. The chain combines TRBV7-6 with TRBJ2-7; unclear D gene. Trimming shortened V by 8 bases and J by 4 bases, and 15 bases separated the two germline ends. The CDR3 has 13 residues. Germline V gene lookup returns CDR1 SGHVS and CDR2 FNYEAQ.